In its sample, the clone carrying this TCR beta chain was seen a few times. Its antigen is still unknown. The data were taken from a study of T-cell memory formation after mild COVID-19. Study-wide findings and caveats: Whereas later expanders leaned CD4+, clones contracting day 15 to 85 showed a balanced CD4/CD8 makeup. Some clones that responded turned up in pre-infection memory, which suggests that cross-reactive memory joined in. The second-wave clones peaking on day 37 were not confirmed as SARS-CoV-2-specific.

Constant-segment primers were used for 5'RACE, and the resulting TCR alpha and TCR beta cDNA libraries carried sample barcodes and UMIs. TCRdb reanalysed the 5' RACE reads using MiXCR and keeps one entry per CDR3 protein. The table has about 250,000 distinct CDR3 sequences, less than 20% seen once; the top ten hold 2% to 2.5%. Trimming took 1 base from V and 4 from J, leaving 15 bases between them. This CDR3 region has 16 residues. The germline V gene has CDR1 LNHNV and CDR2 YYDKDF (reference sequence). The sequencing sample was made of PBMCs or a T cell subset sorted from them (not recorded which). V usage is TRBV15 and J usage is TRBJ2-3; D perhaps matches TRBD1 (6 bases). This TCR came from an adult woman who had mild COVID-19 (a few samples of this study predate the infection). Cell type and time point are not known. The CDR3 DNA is TGTGCCACCAGCAGAGGAGGGGGTGCACCCCCAGATACGCAGTATTTT. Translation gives CATSRGGGAPPDTQYF.